This T cell receptor (beta chain) was sequenced during a study of blood T cell repertoires in COVID-19. The V end was cut by 1 base, the J end by 4 bases, with 12 bases between. The CDR3 has 15 residues. CDR1 MGHRA and CDR2 YSYEKL come from the germline V gene. This clone was observed a handful of times. The protocol was immunoSEQ multiplex PCR, while the TCRdb copy is restricted to in-frame clones and leaves out a portion. The sample has fewer than 400,000 clones, 65% to 85% seen once. The sequence derives from a young man with active or convalescent COVID-19. Sequencing input: peripheral blood. This sequence joins TRBV4-1 and TRBJ2-3, with D tentatively TRBD1 (5 bases). DNA of the CDR3: TGCGCCAGCAGCCAAGTAGGGGCCGCGCCAGATACGCAGTATTTT. Translation gives CASSQVGAAPDTQYF.